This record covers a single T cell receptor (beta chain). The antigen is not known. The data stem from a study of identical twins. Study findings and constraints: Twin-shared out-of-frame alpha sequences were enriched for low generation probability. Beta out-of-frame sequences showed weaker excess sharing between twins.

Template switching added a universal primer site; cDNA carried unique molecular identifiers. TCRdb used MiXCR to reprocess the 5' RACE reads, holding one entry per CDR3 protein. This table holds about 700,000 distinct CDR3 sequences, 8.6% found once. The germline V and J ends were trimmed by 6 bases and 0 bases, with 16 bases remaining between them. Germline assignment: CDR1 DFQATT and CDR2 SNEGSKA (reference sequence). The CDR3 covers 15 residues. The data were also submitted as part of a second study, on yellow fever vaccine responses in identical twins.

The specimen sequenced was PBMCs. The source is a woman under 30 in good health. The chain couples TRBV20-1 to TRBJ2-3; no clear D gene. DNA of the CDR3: TGCAGTGCGTCGAGTACATCCACTAGCACAGATACGCAGTATTTT. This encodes CSASSTSTSTDTQYF.